The T cell receptor (beta chain) described here comes from a study of shared clonotypes between healthy human individuals. The CDR3 sequence is 15 residues long. Germline V gene lookup returns CDR1 KGHSH and CDR2 LQKENI. Trimming stripped 0 bases from V and 1 base from J, with 6 bases between. It was across several immunoSEQ plates that each subset's genomic DNA was evenly split. Data came from immunoSEQ multiplex PCR; TCRdb stores just in-frame clones and leaves some out. The table records 450,000 to 500,000 clones, around 73% of them present only once. To note about this clone: Different DNA sequences within this sample yield the same CDR3.

The chain employs TRBV18 and TRBJ2-2, with D tentatively TRBD1 (5 bases). The receptor's source is a woman aged 40-49 years in good health. Some clones in this sample may be carry-over from other donors' samples. The source material was PBMCs. CDR3 sequence (DNA): TGTGCCAGCTCACCACCGGGGCTGAACACCGGGGAGCTGTTTTTT. Translating gives CASSPPGLNTGELFF.